This entry is about one T cell receptor (beta chain). Its antigen remains unknown. Without the conserved terminal phenylalanine or tryptophan, this CDR3 likely stems from a read error. Three rounds of nested PCR, following a modified ARM-PCR protocol, produced the TCRbeta library. MiXCR was run by TCRdb on the multiplex PCR reads, yielding one entry per CDR3 protein. The table has 100,000 to 120,000 distinct CDR3 sequences, 84% seen once; the top ten hold 22%. The data belong to a study of tumor and adjacent non-tumor tissue in lung cancer. Study details: Patients comprised over 9 adenocarcinoma, 2 squamous cell carcinoma and 1 small cell lung cancer. Aged about 31 to 85 years, patients included 9 to 11 men and a few women with stage I to III disease. Study-level findings and limits: Tumor repertoires had a smaller top 100 clone share than normal lung.

RNA was extracted from bulk tissue without any cell sorting. V dropped 10 bases and J dropped 8 bases, with 20 bases sitting between them. Germline V gene lookup returns CDR1 MNHEY and CDR2 SVGAGI. The CDR3 has 14 amino acids. The chain has TRBV6-5 and TRBJ2-2; tentative D call: TRBD1 (6 bases). The receptor was isolated from an older man with non-small cell lung cancer. Sequencing was performed on lung tumor tissue. The chain's CDR3 is CAILRQEGSGELFL. CDR3 DNA: TGTGCCATCCTGAGACAGGAAGGGTCAGGGGAGCTGTTTTTA.